This passage covers 5 T cell receptor beta chains from one sample sequenced in a study of T cell clonality in common variable immunodeficiency (dated by TCRdb to between 2015 and 2017). To prepare the library, the immunoSEQ multiplex PCR assay was applied. The clones in this table, taken by TCRdb from immuneACCESS, are in-frame only. Not every clone is retained; where verified, under half of the shortfall comes from an unresolved V gene, and the cause of the rest is unknown. The table puts about 60,000 clones in this sample, none counted just once. The top ten hold 1.5% to 2% of the sample. The specimen was peripheral blood mononuclear cells. The source is a person between 18 and 75 years old in good health.

There are many counts of this clone. The DNA read from the CDR3 is TGTGCCAGTAGTGTTATACAGGGGGGTGGTCAGCCC. As protein: CASSVIQGGGQP. The complete CDR3 sequence is CASSVIQGGGQPQHF. V usage is TRBV19 and J usage is TRBJ1-5; 8 nucleotides match TRBD1. The read gets to within 3 residues of the CDR3 end, and the germline J gene fills in the rest. V trimming: 5 bases; J trimming: 6 bases; junction bases outside the gene matches: 9. The CDR3 runs 15 residues. Germline assignment: CDR1 LNHDA and CDR2 SQIVND (reference sequence). Filled out from reference TRBV19 and TRBJ1-5, the complete variable domain reads DGGITQSPKYLFRKEGQNVTLSCEQNLNHDAMYWYRQDPGQGLRLIYYSQIVNDFQKGDIAEGYSVSREKKESFPLTVTSAQKNPTAFYLCASSVIQGGGQPQHFGDGTRLSIL.

This clone has ten or more counts. The observed sequence ends 3 residues before the CDR3 terminus, with the missing tail filled in from the germline J gene. This chain joins TRBV19 and TRBJ2-7; 9 nucleotides match TRBD1. CDR1 is LNHDA and CDR2 is SQIVND in the germline V gene (reference sequence). The CDR3 covers 15 residues. After removal of 5 bases from V and 2 bases from J, the junction contained 7 bases not matched to a gene. The sequenced part of the CDR3 DNA is TGTGCCAGTAGTGAAGGACAGGGGCTTACCTACGAG. Amino acid sequence: CASSEGQGLTYE. The entire CDR3 sequence reads CASSEGQGLTYEQYF.

The sample holds many counts of this clone. Read coverage stops 3 residues before the CDR3 terminus; the germline J gene supplies the remainder. The chain recombines TRBV27 with TRBJ2-1; the match to TRBD2 covers 11 bases. Unmatched junction bases numbered 2, after V lost 1 base and J lost 0 bases. This CDR3 region has 17 residues. Germline CDR1 and CDR2: MNHEY and SMNVEV (reference sequence). CDR3 residues: CASSLYLAGGSYNEQFF. The sequenced CDR3 bases are TGTGCCAGCAGTTTATATCTAGCGGGAGGCTCCTACAATGAG.

At least ten counts were recorded for this clone. Read coverage stops 3 residues before the CDR3 terminus; the germline J gene supplies the remainder. The chain uses TRBV6-1 and TRBJ1-6; D is unclear. This CDR3 is built from 14 residues. The germline gives CDR1 MNHNS, CDR2 SASEGT. With 2 bases removed from V and 8 bases from J, the gap between germline ends came to 10 bases. CDR3 DNA (partial): TGTGCCAGCAGTGAACATTCCCGGGATTCACCC. Translation gives CASSEHSRDSP. The full CDR3 reads CASSEHSRDSPLHF.

This clone was recorded many times. The CDR3 bases that were read are TGTGCCAGCAGCCTTGAATACAGGAACACTTCACCC. Translating gives CASSLEYRNTSP. The whole CDR3 sequence reads CASSLEYRNTSPLHF. The rearrangement links TRBV28 to TRBJ1-6, with D possibly being TRBD1 (5 bases). With the read ending 3 residues before the CDR3 end, the germline J gene is used to fill in that end. CDR3 length equals 15 residues. Germline V gene sequence: CDR1 MDHEN, CDR2 SYDVKM. The V and J ends lost 6 bases and 9 bases respectively, with 18 bases between them. The full variable domain, rest sourced from reference TRBV28 and TRBJ1-6, is DVKVTQSSRYLVKRTGEKVFLECVQDMDHENMFWYRQDPGLGLRLIYFSYDVKMKEKGDIPEGYSVSREKKERFSLILESASTNQTSMYLCASSLEYRNTSPLHFGNGTRLTVT.